The TCR beta chain under discussion was sequenced for a study of CD8 T cells in Susac syndrome. From germline, CDR1 is SEHNR and CDR2 FQNEAQ (reference sequence). V was cut by 1 base and J by 1 base, with 9 bases left in between. This CDR3 has 15 residues. When the RNA was reverse transcribed, random hexamers were used with an input of roughly 0.45 to 1 ug. From the immunoSEQ multiplex PCR reads, TCRdb called clonotypes with MiXCR, one entry per CDR3 protein. This sample carries around 25,000 distinct CDR3 sequences, over 85% of them seen once, and the ten largest clones take approximately 0.62%. The chain carries TRBV7-9 and TRBJ2-3; a weak D match, TRBD1 (6 bases). The sequenced material came from CD8+ T cells from PBMCs. This TCR was sampled from a human donor with Susac syndrome. The CDR3 bases are TGTGCCAGCAGCTTAGTAGAGGGGGGCACAGATACGCAGTATTTT. Its protein is CASSLVEGGTDTQYF.